This T cell receptor (beta chain) emerged from a study of B cell selection in AIRE deficiency. This CDR3 comprises 14 residues. Germline loops: CDR1 LNHNV, CDR2 YYDKDF (reference sequence). Trimming removed 0 bases at V and 4 bases at J, with 9 bases between. The regulatory T cell sort gate was CD4+CD25hiCD127low/negative. Assay: immunoSEQ multiplex PCR; the TCRdb copy retains only in-frame clones and omits some. This repertoire shows under 5,500 clones, around 87% found once; its top ten account for 2.5% to 3%. The rearrangement links TRBV15 to TRBJ1-2, with D hard to call. The sample taken for sequencing was Tregs sorted from PBMCs. The receptor was isolated from a human donor with AIRE deficiency. The CDR3 here is CATSREVRAYGYTF. The CDR3 DNA sequence: TGTGCCACCAGCAGAGAGGTGCGGGCCTATGGCTACACCTTC.